The 9 T cell receptor beta chains presented below share a single source sample, sequenced in a study of cytomegalovirus exposure and HLA in healthy donors. The PCR employed 60 Vbeta primers together with 13 Jbeta primers. TCRdb's table, derived via immunoSEQ multiplex PCR, lists solely in-frame clones and lacks some. The sample has more than 150,000 clones, about 82% seen once. The sequencing input was PBMCs. These receptors came from a woman aged 30 to 39 in good health and CMV-seronegative.

The chain couples TRBV7-7 to TRBJ2-2; maybe TRBD1 (5 bases). Trimming took 4 bases from V and 4 from J, leaving 13 bases between them. Germline V gene data show CDR1 as SSHAT and CDR2 as FNYEAQ (reference sequence). There are 15 residues in the CDR3. The CDR3 here is CASSSGFSGTGELFF. CDR3 DNA sequence: TGTGCCAGCAGCTCAGGGTTTAGTGGCACCGGGGAGCTGTTTTTT.

This chain joins TRBV30 and TRBJ1-5, with 7 bases lining up with TRBD1. The CDR3 spans 16 residues. The J segment lost 1 base and the V segment lost 0 bases, leaving 6 bases of the junction unmatched. Germline V lookup: CDR1 GTSNPN, CDR2 SVGIG (reference sequence). CDR3 loop: CAWSVPGTASNQPQHF. CDR3 sequence (DNA): TGTGCCTGGAGTGTCCCCGGGACAGCCAGCAATCAGCCCCAGCATTTT.

This chain connects TRBV16 to TRBJ1-6; no firm D call. Looked up from germline, CDR1 is KGHSY and CDR2 is FQNENV. The CDR3 runs 16 residues. Between the trimmed V and J ends, which lost 0 bases and 6 bases, there was a span of 12 bases. CDR3 nucleotides: TGTGCCAGCAGCCAATCGATCCAGGCCCCTAATTCACCCCTCCACTTT. This codes for CASSQSIQAPNSPLHF. Full variable domain (missing parts from reference TRBV16 and TRBJ1-6): GEEVAQTPKHLVRGEGQKAKLYCAPIKGHSYVFWYQQVLKNEFKFLISFQNENVFDETGMPKERFSAKCLPNSPCSLEIQATKLEDSAVYFCASSQSIQAPNSPLHFGNGTRLTVT.

The chain combines TRBV19 with TRBJ1-4; D is perhaps TRBD1 (5 bases). V dropped 5 bases and J dropped 4 bases, with 11 bases sitting between them. The germline V gene encodes CDR1 LNHDA and CDR2 SQIVND (reference sequence). The CDR3 is 14 amino acids. CDR3 region: CASSSSGGNEKLFF. Here the CDR3 DNA reads TGTGCCAGTAGTTCCTCGGGGGGTAATGAAAAACTGTTTTTT.

The rearrangement uses TRBV18 and TRBJ2-7, with TRBD1 matching over 8 bases. The V gene end was trimmed by 2 bases and the J gene end by 5 bases; junction bases not matched to a gene: 11. The V gene's germline CDR1 is KGHSH and CDR2 LQKENI. This CDR3 region has 16 residues. This CDR3 is CASSPDIRRQGHEQYF. CDR3 coding DNA: TGTGCCAGCTCACCAGATATTCGGAGACAGGGGCACGAGCAGTACTTC.

The chain carries TRBV7-2 and TRBJ2-1; 11 nucleotides align to TRBD2. Unmatched junction bases numbered 8, after V lost 6 bases and J lost 7 bases. CDR1 is SGHTA, CDR2 FQGNSA, per germline. The CDR3 is 15 amino acids. CDR3 residues: CASSPSGGLNNEQFF. For the CDR3, the DNA is TGTGCCAGCAGTCCTAGCGGGGGGTTGAATAATGAGCAGTTCTTC.

This clone was detected only once. The rearrangement uses TRBV15 and TRBJ2-2; TRBD1 might be the D (5 bases). Germline V lookup: CDR1 LNHNV, CDR2 YYDKDF (reference sequence). The V and J ends lost 5 bases and 3 bases respectively, with 10 bases between them. The CDR3 consists of 14 residues. The CDR3: CATSPRQYTGELFF. CDR3 DNA: TGTGCCACCAGCCCTCGACAGTACACCGGGGAGCTGTTTTTT.

This clone is a singleton in its sample. The rearrangement joins TRBV7-3 to TRBJ2-5, with 10 positions matching TRBD2. Germline V gene lookup returns CDR1 SGHTA and CDR2 FQGTGA. The J segment lost 5 bases and the V segment lost 4 bases, leaving 7 bases of the junction unmatched. The CDR3 length is 15 residues. For the CDR3, the DNA is TGTGCCAGCAGCTCTGGGACTAGCGAAAGGGAGACCCAGTACTTC. It specifies CASSSGTSERETQYF.

The chain is built from TRBV10-1 and TRBJ2-3, with 8 bases identical to TRBD2. Germline lookup yields CDR1 WNHNN and CDR2 SYGVQD (reference sequence). The CDR3 runs to 14 residues. V shed 5 bases, J shed 6 bases, and the junction held 7 bases outside the gene matches. The CDR3 reads CASSYGGATDTQYF. In nucleotides, the CDR3 is TGCGCCAGCAGTTACGGGGGGGCGACGGATACGCAGTATTTT.